The TCR beta chain under discussion was sequenced for a study of T cell repertoires in cytomegalovirus infection (dated by TCRdb to the late 2010s). In terms of the full investigation: Because public TCR beta signatures pointed to carriage of CMV infection together with the matching HLA type, the HLA type of each donor mattered for the analysis. Findings and caveats that apply to the study as a whole: The ex vivo response was dominated by HLA-C-restricted CMV-specific TCR beta clonotypes, and the single most frequent clonotype in two of eight donors was supplied by these HLA-C-restricted clonotypes. Carriers of CMV infection plus the relevant HLA type were discriminated by the cumulative frequency of public TCR beta family members in the study cohort and in an independent roughly 370-donor cohort.

This clonotype was observed many times. The antigen it binds to is not known. No base quality information exists; no much larger clone differs at one position. The CDR3 runs 16 residues from the cysteine to the phenylalanine. Left in the record is the CDR3 DNA by itself, 48 bases read in frame from the first base. CDR1 LGHNA and CDR2 YNFKEQ are derived from the germline V gene. V is reduced by 5 bases and J by 7 bases, leaving a spacing of 23 bases between them. Sequencing took place on an Illumina HiSeq 1500. Through fastp at Q25 and MiXCR, TCRdb rebuilt clones from the public reads, retaining in-frame beta chains. All rows with the same CDR3 protein become a single entry with the most common DNA and genes. The sample data list about 300,000 distinct CDR3 sequences, and approximately 10% of these were observed just once. The ten largest clones take up approximately 2.3% of the sample.

The TCR was taken from a human donor in good health (CMV status not recorded). Some clones in this sample may be carry-over from other donors' samples. The chain employs TRBV4-2 and TRBJ2-5, and perhaps TRBD1 as D gene, on 6 matching bases. Material: PBMCs. CDR3 loop: CASSSPSGTPPGTQYF. The bases are TGTGCCAGCAGCTCTCCCTCCGGGACACCTCCGGGGACCCAGTACTTC.